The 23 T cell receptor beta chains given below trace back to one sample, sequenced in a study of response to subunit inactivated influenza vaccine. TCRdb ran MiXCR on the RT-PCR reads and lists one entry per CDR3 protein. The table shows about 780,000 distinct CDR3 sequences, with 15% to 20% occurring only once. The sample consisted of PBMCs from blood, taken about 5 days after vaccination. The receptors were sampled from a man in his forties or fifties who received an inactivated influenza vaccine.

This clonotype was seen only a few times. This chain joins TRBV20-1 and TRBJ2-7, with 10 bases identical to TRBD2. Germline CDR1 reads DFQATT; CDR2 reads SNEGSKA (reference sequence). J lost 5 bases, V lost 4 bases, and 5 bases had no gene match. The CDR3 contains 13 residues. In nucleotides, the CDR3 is TGCAGTGCTATACTAGCGGGGCTCAACGAGCAGTACTTC. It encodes CSAILAGLNEQYF.

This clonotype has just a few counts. CDR3 residues: CASSLFWGGPQETQYF. The CDR3 coding sequence is TGTGCCAGCAGTTTGTTTTGGGGGGGGCCCCAAGAGACCCAGTACTTC. This chain uses TRBV12-3 or TRBV12-4 with TRBJ2-5, with D possibly TRBD2 on 7 matching bases. Trimming removed 3 bases at V and 1 base at J, with 15 bases between. The CDR3 length is 16 residues.

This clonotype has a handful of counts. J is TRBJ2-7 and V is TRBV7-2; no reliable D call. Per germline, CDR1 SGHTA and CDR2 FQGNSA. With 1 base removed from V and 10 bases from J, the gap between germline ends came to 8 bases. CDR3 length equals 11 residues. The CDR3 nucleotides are TGTGCCAGCAGCTTAGTGGGGAACCAGTACTTC. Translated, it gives CASSLVGNQYF.

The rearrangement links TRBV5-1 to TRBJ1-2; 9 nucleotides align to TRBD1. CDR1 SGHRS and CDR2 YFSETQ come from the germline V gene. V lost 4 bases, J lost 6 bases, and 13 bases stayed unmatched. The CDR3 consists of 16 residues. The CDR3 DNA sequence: TGCGCCAGCAGCCGAACTCTGGACAGGGGTCTCGATGGCTACACCTTC. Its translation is CASSRTLDRGLDGYTF.

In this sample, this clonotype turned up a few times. CDR3 in DNA: TGCGCCAGCAGGTTAGCGGGGGGTCCCTCCTACGAGCAGTACTTC. Its translation: CASRLAGGPSYEQYF. This chain connects TRBV5-1 to TRBJ2-7; 10 bases agree with TRBD2. The J segment lost 0 bases and the V segment lost 5 bases, leaving 5 bases of the junction unmatched. The V gene's germline CDR1 is SGHRS and CDR2 YFSETQ. The CDR3 runs 15 residues.

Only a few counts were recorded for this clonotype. CDR3 in DNA: TGTGCCAGCAGCTTAAAGCTACCCGGGGAGACCCAGTACTTC. As protein: CASSLKLPGETQYF. The chain has TRBV7-9 and TRBJ2-5; D is ambiguous. The germline gives CDR1 SEHNR, CDR2 FQNEAQ (reference sequence). The V end lost 2 bases, the J end lost 5 bases, and 12 bases lay between the germline ends. The CDR3 runs to 14 residues. Combining the CDR3 with reference TRBV7-9 and TRBJ2-5 gives the whole variable domain DTGVSQNPRHKITKRGQNVTFRCDPISEHNRLYWYRQTLGQGPEFLTYFQNEAQLEKSRLLSDRFSAERPKGSFSTLEIQRTEQGDSAMYLCASSLKLPGETQYFGPGTRLLVL.

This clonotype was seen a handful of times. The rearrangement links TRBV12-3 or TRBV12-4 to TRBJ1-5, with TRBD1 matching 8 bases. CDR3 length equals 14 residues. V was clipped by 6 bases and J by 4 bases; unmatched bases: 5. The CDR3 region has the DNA TGTGCCAGCAGCCGCCGGGACAGGAATCAGCCCCAGCATTTT. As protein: CASSRRDRNQPQHF.

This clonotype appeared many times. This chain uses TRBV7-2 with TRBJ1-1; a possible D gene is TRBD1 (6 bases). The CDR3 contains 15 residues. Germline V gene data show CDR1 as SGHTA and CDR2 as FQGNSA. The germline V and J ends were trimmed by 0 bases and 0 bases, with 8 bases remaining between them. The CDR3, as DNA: TGTGCCAGCAGCTTAGCGCCAGGGGTGAACACTGAAGCTTTCTTT. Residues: CASSLAPGVNTEAFF.

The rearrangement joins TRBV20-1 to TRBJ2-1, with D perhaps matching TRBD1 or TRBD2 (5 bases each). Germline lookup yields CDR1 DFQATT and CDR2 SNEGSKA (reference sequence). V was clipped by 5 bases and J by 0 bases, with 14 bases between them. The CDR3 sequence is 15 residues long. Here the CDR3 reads CSARSGRGSYNEQFF. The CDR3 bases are TGCAGTGCTCGGTCGGGACGTGGCTCCTACAATGAGCAGTTCTTC.

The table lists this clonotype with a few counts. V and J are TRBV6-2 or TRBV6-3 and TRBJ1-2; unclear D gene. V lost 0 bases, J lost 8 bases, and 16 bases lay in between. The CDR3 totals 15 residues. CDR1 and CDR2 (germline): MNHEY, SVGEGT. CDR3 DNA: TGTGCCAGCAGTTACTCGAGGACGGCCAGCGAGGGCTACACCTTC. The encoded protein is CASSYSRTASEGYTF.

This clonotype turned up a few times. The CDR3 region has the DNA TGCGCCAGCAGCTTGCTACTAGCGGGGGCGGGGGAGACCCAGTACTTC. Translated, it gives CASSLLLAGAGETQYF. The chain uses TRBV5-1 and TRBJ2-5; the match to TRBD2 covers 11 bases. The CDR3 is 16 amino acids. V shed 1 base and J 5 bases; nucleotides not matched to a gene: 7. Germline CDR1 and CDR2: SGHRS and YFSETQ.

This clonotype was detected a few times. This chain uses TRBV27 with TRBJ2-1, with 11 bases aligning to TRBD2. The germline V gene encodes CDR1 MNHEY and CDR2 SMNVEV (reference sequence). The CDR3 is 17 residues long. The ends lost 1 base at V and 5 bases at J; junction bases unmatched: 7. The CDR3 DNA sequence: TGTGCCAGCAGTTTATTGGGGGGGACTAGCGGTAACAATGAGCAGTTCTTC. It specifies CASSLLGGTSGNNEQFF.

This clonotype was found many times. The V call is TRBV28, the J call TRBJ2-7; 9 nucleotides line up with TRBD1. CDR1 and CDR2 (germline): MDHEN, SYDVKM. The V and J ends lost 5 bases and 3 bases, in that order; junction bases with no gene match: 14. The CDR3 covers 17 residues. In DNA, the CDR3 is TGTGCCAGCAGTACCAATCCAGGACAGGGGAATTACTACGAGCAGTACTTC. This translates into CASSTNPGQGNYYEQYF. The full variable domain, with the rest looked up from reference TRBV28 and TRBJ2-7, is DVKVTQSSRYLVKRTGEKVFLECVQDMDHENMFWYRQDPGLGLRLIYFSYDVKMKEKGDIPEGYSVSREKKERFSLILESASTNQTSMYLCASSTNPGQGNYYEQYFGPGTRLTVT.

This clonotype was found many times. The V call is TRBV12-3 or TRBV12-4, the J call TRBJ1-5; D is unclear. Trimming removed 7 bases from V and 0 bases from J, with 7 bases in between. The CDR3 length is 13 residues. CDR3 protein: CASTQFSNQPQHF. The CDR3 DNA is TGTGCCAGCACCCAGTTTAGCAATCAGCCCCAGCATTTT.

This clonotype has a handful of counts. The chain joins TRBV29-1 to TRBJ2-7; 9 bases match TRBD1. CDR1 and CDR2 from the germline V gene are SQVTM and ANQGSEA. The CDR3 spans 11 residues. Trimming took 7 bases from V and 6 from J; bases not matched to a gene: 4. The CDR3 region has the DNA TGCAGCGCGACAGGGGGTGGCGAGCAGTACTTC. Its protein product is CSATGGGEQYF.

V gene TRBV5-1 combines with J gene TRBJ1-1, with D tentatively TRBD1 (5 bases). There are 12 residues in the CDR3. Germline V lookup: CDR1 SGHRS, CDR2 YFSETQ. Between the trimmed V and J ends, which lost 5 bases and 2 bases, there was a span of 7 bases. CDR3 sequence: CASRGDNTEAFF. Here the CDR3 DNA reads TGCGCCAGCAGAGGGGACAACACTGAAGCTTTCTTT.

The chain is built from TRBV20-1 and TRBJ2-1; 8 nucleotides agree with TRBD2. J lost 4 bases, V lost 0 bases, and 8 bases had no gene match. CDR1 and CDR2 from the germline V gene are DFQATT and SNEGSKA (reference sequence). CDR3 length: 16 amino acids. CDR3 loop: CSARDLAPSGYNEQFF. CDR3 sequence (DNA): TGCAGTGCTAGAGATCTCGCGCCTAGCGGGTACAATGAGCAGTTCTTC.

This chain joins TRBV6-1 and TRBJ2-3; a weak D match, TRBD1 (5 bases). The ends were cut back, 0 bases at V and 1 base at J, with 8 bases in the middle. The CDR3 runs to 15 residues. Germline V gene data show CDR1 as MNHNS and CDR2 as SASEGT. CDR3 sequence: CASSEALGGTDTQYF. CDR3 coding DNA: TGTGCCAGCAGTGAAGCTCTAGGGGGCACAGATACGCAGTATTTT.

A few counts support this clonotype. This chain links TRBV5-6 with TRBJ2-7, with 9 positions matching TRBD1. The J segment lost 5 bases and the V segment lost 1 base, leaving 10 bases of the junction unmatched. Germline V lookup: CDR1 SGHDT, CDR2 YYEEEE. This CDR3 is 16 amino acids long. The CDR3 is CASSLLTGTGSHEQYF. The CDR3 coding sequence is TGTGCCAGCAGCTTGCTAACCGGGACAGGGTCCCACGAGCAGTACTTC.

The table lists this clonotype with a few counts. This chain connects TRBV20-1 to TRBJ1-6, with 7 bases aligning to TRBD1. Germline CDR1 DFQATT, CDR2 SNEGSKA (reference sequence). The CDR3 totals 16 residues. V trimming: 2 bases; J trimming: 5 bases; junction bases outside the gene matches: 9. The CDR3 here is CSARSGPGQHNSPLHF. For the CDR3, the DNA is TGCAGTGCTAGATCCGGGCCGGGACAGCATAATTCACCCCTCCACTTT.

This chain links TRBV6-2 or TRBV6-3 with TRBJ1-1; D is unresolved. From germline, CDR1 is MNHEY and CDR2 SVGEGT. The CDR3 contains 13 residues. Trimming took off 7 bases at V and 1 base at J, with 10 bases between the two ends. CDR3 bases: TGTGCCAGCAAAGAAGCGGGGAACACTGAAGCTTTCTTT. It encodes CASKEAGNTEAFF.

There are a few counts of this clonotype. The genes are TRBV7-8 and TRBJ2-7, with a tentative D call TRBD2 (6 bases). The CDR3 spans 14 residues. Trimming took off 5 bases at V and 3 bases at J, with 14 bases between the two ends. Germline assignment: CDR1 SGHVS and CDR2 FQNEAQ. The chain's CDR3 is CASSNAGRVYEQYF. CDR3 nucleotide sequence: TGTGCCAGCAGCAACGCCGGGAGAGTCTACGAGCAGTACTTC.

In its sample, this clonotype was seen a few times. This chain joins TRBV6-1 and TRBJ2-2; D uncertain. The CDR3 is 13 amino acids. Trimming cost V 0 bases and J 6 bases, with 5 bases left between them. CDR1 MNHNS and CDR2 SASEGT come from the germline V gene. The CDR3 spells CASSEAVAGELFF. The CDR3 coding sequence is TGTGCCAGCAGTGAAGCGGTTGCCGGGGAGCTGTTTTTT.